These 19 T cell receptor beta chains came from one sample sequenced in a study of identical twins listed by TCRdb under 2016. The library was prepared using 5' RACE. TCRdb records Illumina HiSeq 2000 as the sequencer. TCRdb ran its own pipeline on the public reads, namely fastp trimming at Q25 and MiXCR clone calling, and kept in-frame beta chains. CDR3 protein duplicates are merged, each entry listing the most common genes and DNA. The sample table shows about 250,000 distinct CDR3 sequences, and roughly 7.5% are seen once. The ten largest clonotypes hold under 7% of the sample. This same sample was also part of a study on yellow fever vaccine responses in identical twins.

The sequencing input was CD8+ T cells sorted from blood. Every receptor here comes from a woman under 30 in good health.

At least ten counts were recorded for this clonotype. This chain uses TRBV7-2 with TRBJ1-1, with no clear D. Germline lookup yields CDR1 SGHTA and CDR2 FQGNSA. V shed 5 bases and J shed 1 base, with 14 bases lying between them. The CDR3 runs 15 residues. The CDR3 sequence: CASSPRVYRNTEAFF. As DNA, the CDR3 is TGTGCCAGCAGCCCCCGGGTCTATCGGAACACTGAAGCTTTCTTT.

V is TRBV27 and J is TRBJ2-7; D is ambiguous. The CDR3 loop spans 15 amino acids. Germline V lookup: CDR1 MNHEY, CDR2 SMNVEV (reference sequence). Trimming removed 0 bases at V and 4 bases at J, with 13 bases between. CDR3 amino acids: CASSLSAGPWYEQYF. CDR3 DNA: TGTGCCAGCAGTTTATCTGCAGGCCCCTGGTACGAGCAGTACTTC.

This clonotype was seen ten or more times. The chain employs TRBV20-1 and TRBJ2-3; 9 bases line up with TRBD2. V dropped 0 bases and J dropped 4; count of bases not matched to a gene: 11. The V gene's germline CDR1 is DFQATT and CDR2 SNEGSKA (reference sequence). The CDR3 is made up of 17 amino acids. The CDR3 loop is CSARDLLAGYGADTQYF. The DNA of the CDR3 is TGCAGTGCTAGAGATCTTCTAGCGGGATACGGAGCAGATACGCAGTATTTT.

The chain carries TRBV10-3 and TRBJ1-1; TRBD1 agrees at 7 bases. This CDR3 contains 15 residues. The V segment lost 6 bases and the J segment 5 bases; nucleotides outside the gene matches: 12. Per the germline V gene, CDR1 is ENHRY and CDR2 is SYGVKD. CDR3: CAIRNEEGGWTEAFF. The CDR3 coding sequence is TGTGCCATCAGAAACGAAGAAGGGGGCTGGACTGAAGCTTTCTTT.

This clonotype was counted many times. The rearrangement links TRBV7-2 to TRBJ2-3; perhaps TRBD2 as D (6 bases). V was clipped by 2 bases and J by 2 bases, with 11 bases between them. Germline CDR1 is SGHTA and CDR2 is FQGNSA. The CDR3 covers 15 residues. The CDR3 DNA reads as TGTGCCAGCAGCTTACGGGCGGGACTCACAGATACGCAGTATTTT. Residues: CASSLRAGLTDTQYF. The variable domain in full, with the rest retrieved from reference TRBV7-2 and TRBJ2-3, is GAGVSQSPSNKVTEKGKDVELRCDPISGHTALYWYRQSLGQGLEFLIYFQGNSAPDKSGLPSDRFSAERTGGSVSTLTIQRTQQEDSAVYLCASSLRAGLTDTQYFGPGTRLTVL.

This clonotype was counted only a few times. For the CDR3, the DNA is TGCGCCAGCAGCCGCACGGCCCTATCGGGGGCCATCACCGAAGAGACCCAGTACTTC. Its translation: CASSRTALSGAITEETQYF. V usage is TRBV4-1 and J usage is TRBJ2-5, with D perhaps assigned TRBD1 or TRBD2 (6 bases each). Deletions cut 4 bases from V and 3 bases from J, with 27 bases between. CDR1 and CDR2 (germline): MGHRA, YSYEKL. This CDR3 contains 19 residues.

This clonotype was seen ten or more times. The V gene is TRBV29-1, the J gene TRBJ2-7; a possible D gene is TRBD2 (6 bases). The germline gives CDR1 SQVTM, CDR2 ANQGSEA. CDR3 length: 16 amino acids. V lost 4 bases and J 0 bases, leaving 19 bases between the germline ends. The CDR3 DNA follows: TGCAGCGTTGCTAGTAGCGGAACCCCGAGCTCCTACGAGCAGTACTTC. It codes for CSVASSGTPSSYEQYF.

This clonotype was counted many times. The chain combines TRBV12-3 or TRBV12-4 with TRBJ1-1; no firm D call. Trimming cost V 1 base and J 3 bases, with 6 bases left between them. The CDR3 spans 13 residues. The CDR3 DNA follows: TGTGCCAGCAGTTTAGACATATACACTGAAGCTTTCTTT. This encodes CASSLDIYTEAFF.

This clonotype was observed many times. The V and J genes are TRBV28 and TRBJ2-7; a weak D match, TRBD1 (5 bases). This CDR3 is built from 13 residues. Germline V gene data show CDR1 as MDHEN and CDR2 as SYDVKM. V lost 2 bases, J lost 3 bases, and 8 bases lay in between. CDR3 region: CASSLLGRYEQYF. The CDR3 nucleotides read TGTGCCAGCAGTTTACTGGGGCGCTACGAGCAGTACTTC.

This clonotype was observed a few times. This chain links TRBV20-1 with TRBJ2-2; TRBD2 agrees at 12 bases. Germline V gene lookup returns CDR1 DFQATT and CDR2 SNEGSKA (reference sequence). The CDR3 has 16 residues. Unmatched junction bases numbered 0, after V lost 1 base and J lost 0 bases. DNA of the CDR3: TGCAGTGCTAGAGGGACTAGCGGGGCGAACACCGGGGAGCTGTTTTTT. Translated, it gives CSARGTSGANTGELFF.

The gene calls are TRBV7-9 and TRBJ2-1; no clear D gene. CDR3 size: 15 residues. Trimming shortened V by 0 bases and J by 6 bases, and 12 bases separated the two germline ends. Germline V CDR1 and CDR2: SEHNR, FQNEAQ (reference sequence). CDR3: CASSLAAFCTNEQFF. CDR3 sequence (DNA): TGTGCCAGCAGCTTAGCGGCATTCTGTACCAATGAGCAGTTCTTC.

This clonotype was detected only a few times. The CDR3 sequence: CASSPGTGRLVEQYF. Here the CDR3 DNA reads TGTGCCAGCAGCCCGGGGACAGGGAGACTGGTGGAGCAGTACTTC. V usage is TRBV7-6 and J usage is TRBJ2-7; the match to TRBD1 covers 9 bases. The CDR3 covers 15 residues. The germline gives CDR1 SGHVS, CDR2 FNYEAQ. V lost 5 bases to trimming and J lost 7 bases; unmatched junction nucleotides: 12.

The chain joins TRBV12-3 or TRBV12-4 to TRBJ2-1; 9 nucleotides match TRBD2. This CDR3 contains 15 residues. Trimming cost V 6 bases and J 14 bases; bases outside gene matches: 17. The CDR3 reads CASSPPAGGIIEEFF. The CDR3 region has the DNA TGTGCCAGCAGCCCACCCGCGGGGGGGATTATCGAGGAGTTCTTC.

The chain employs TRBV24-1 and TRBJ1-5; 7 bases match TRBD1. Germline-derived CDR1 and CDR2 are KGHDR and SFDVKD. The J segment lost 2 bases and the V segment lost 4 bases, leaving 4 bases of the junction unmatched. The CDR3 loop spans 15 amino acids. Here the CDR3 reads CATSESDRGNQPQHF. In DNA form, the CDR3 reads TGTGCCACCAGTGAATCAGACAGGGGCAATCAGCCCCAGCATTTT.

This clonotype was seen more than once but under ten times. The chain couples TRBV5-5 to TRBJ2-7, with 7 bases aligning to TRBD2. The CDR3 loop spans 17 amino acids. From germline, CDR1 is SGHKS and CDR2 YYEKEE (reference sequence). The V and J ends lost 3 bases and 4 bases, in that order; junction bases with no gene match: 16. In DNA, the CDR3 is TGTGCCAGCAGCTGGGACTACCTTTGGCGAAGTGGTTACGAGCAGTACTTC. Amino acid sequence: CASSWDYLWRSGYEQYF.

The table lists this clonotype with many counts. The gene calls are TRBV11-2 and TRBJ2-4, with D unresolved. CDR3 length equals 16 residues. V dropped 0 bases and J dropped 3 bases, with 12 bases sitting between them. Germline CDR1 reads SGHAT; CDR2 reads FQNNGV. The CDR3 DNA reads TGTGCCAGCAGCTTAGAAGGCGGTGGGGTCAAAAACATTCAGTACTTC. The encoded protein is CASSLEGGGVKNIQYF.

This chain connects TRBV10-3 to TRBJ1-1, with D unclear. Germline lookup yields CDR1 ENHRY and CDR2 SYGVKD. The CDR3 has 12 residues. Trimming took 6 bases from V and 1 from J, leaving 6 bases between them. This chain's CDR3 is CAIRTPNTEAFF. In DNA form, the CDR3 reads TGTGCCATCAGGACACCGAACACTGAAGCTTTCTTT.

V is TRBV29-1 and J is TRBJ2-3; D might be TRBD1 (6 bases). CDR3 size: 16 residues. The V gene lost 8 bases and the J gene lost 0 bases, with 21 bases spanning the gap. In germline, CDR1 is SQVTM, CDR2 ANQGSEA. The CDR3 bases are TGCAGCTCCGAGCATGTAGTCAGGGGCAGCACAGATACGCAGTATTTT. It yields the protein CSSEHVVRGSTDTQYF.

This clonotype was seen a few times. The rearrangement links TRBV5-1 to TRBJ2-5; 9 bases match TRBD2. Germline V gene lookup returns CDR1 SGHRS and CDR2 YFSETQ. Trimming at V came to 1 base and at J to 5 bases, leaving 15 bases not matched to a gene. The CDR3 is 18 residues long. CDR3 bases: TGCGCCAGCAGCTTGATCCCGGGACTAGCAACGCTGGGCGAGACCCAGTACTTC. Its protein product is CASSLIPGLATLGETQYF.